The clone carrying this T cell receptor (beta chain) turned up a few times. These data are taken from a study of CD8 T cells in ankylosing spondylitis. Trimming stripped 6 bases from V and 0 bases from J, with 13 bases between. This CDR3 region has 15 residues. TCRdb fed the 5' RACE reads into MiXCR, producing one record per CDR3 protein. The sample has some 340,000 distinct CDR3 sequences; about 15% are singletons. The chain is built from TRBV12-3 or TRBV12-4 and TRBJ2-3, with D possibly TRBD2 on 5 matching bases. The material sequenced was blood, either unsorted or a sorted T cell fraction (not recorded which). This sequence originates from a male donor with ankylosing spondylitis or in good health (not recorded which). The CDR3 region has the DNA TGTGCCAGCAGCCCTTGGCGGGCTAGCACAGATACGCAGTATTTT. It yields the protein CASSPWRASTDTQYF.